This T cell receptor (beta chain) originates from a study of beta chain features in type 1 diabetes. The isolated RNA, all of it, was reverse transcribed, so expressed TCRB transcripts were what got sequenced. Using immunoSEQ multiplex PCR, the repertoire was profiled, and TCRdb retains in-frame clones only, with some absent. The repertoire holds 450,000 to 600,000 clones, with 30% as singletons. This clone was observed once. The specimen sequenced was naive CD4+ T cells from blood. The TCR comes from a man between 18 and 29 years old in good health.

CDR3 DNA: TGTGCCAGCAGTTACTGGGGTGGGGAGACCCAGTACTTC. Protein sequence: CASSYWGGETQYF. The chain has TRBV6-5 and TRBJ2-5; D gene unclear. There are 13 residues in the CDR3. With 1 base removed from V and 5 bases from J, the gap between germline ends came to 8 bases. Germline V lookup: CDR1 MNHEY, CDR2 SVGAGI.